This TCR beta chain was found in a study of T cell clones after liver transplantation. Study at large: TCRbeta sequencing after a pre-transplant mixed lymphocyte reaction identified graft-donor-reactive clones, later tracked in post-transplant blood. Notes on the study in general: Compared with third party-reactive sequences, donor-reactive ones declined more, independent of withdrawal success.

Data came from immunoSEQ multiplex PCR; TCRdb stores just in-frame clones and leaves some out. The table records 65,000 to 80,000 clones, approximately 87% of them present only once. Looked up from germline, CDR1 is MNHNY and CDR2 is SVGAGI (reference sequence). The CDR3 spans 13 residues. Deletions cut 0 bases from V and 7 bases from J, with 10 bases between. On this clone: Its specificity is not known.

This specimen was CD4+ T cells from blood, taken at the 22-month timepoint. The sequence was obtained from a human patient who received a liver transplant. T cells may partly derive from the graft donor. This chain joins TRBV6-6 and TRBJ2-7; D assignment may be TRBD1 or TRBD2 (5 bases each). The CDR3 nucleotides are TGTGCCAGCAGTTACTCAGTTGAGGGGGAGCAGTACTTC. Amino acids: CASSYSVEGEQYF.